A single sample gave rise to the 6 T cell receptor beta chains below, sequenced in a study of CD8 T cells in ankylosing spondylitis. TCRdb fed the 5' RACE reads into MiXCR, producing one record per CDR3 protein. The sample contains approximately 290,000 distinct CDR3 sequences, about a fifth of which appear only once. Sequencing was done on a sample of blood, either unsorted or a sorted T cell fraction (not recorded which). Receptors were obtained from a female donor with ankylosing spondylitis or in good health (not recorded which).

The DNA for the CDR3 is TGCGCCAGCAGCTTGGGGGACTCGGACATTCAGTACTTC. This gives the protein CASSLGDSDIQYF. V gene TRBV5-1 combines with J gene TRBJ2-4; weak D call: TRBD2 (6 bases). The CDR3 loop spans 13 amino acids. V was clipped by 0 bases and J by 8 bases, with 9 bases between them. Germline CDR1 is SGHRS and CDR2 is YFSETQ. Full variable domain (outside the CDR3, taken from reference TRBV5-1 and TRBJ2-4): KAGVTQTPRYLIKTRGQQVTLSCSPISGHRSVSWYQQTPGQGLQFLFEYFSETQRNKGNFPGRFSGRQFSNSRSEMNVSTLELGDSALYLCASSLGDSDIQYFGAGTRLSVL.

This clonotype was observed a handful of times. The genes are TRBV6-1 and TRBJ2-2, with D possibly matching TRBD2 (5 bases). With 6 bases removed from V and 7 bases from J, the gap between germline ends came to 12 bases. The CDR3 loop spans 13 amino acids. In germline, CDR1 is MNHNS, CDR2 SASEGT. As DNA, the CDR3 is TGTGCCAGCAGCTCATGGAGGTTCGGGGAGCTGTTTTTT. Protein sequence: CASSSWRFGELFF.

This clonotype was found a few times. This chain uses TRBV20-1 with TRBJ1-2; no clear D. Trimming stripped 1 base from V and 4 bases from J, with 7 bases between. This CDR3 spans 12 amino acids. The germline V gene has CDR1 DFQATT and CDR2 SNEGSKA (reference sequence). The CDR3 loop reads CSARGLSYGYTF. In DNA, the CDR3 is TGCAGTGCTAGAGGCCTATCCTATGGCTACACCTTC.

In this sample, this clonotype turned up a few times. The V and J genes are TRBV30 and TRBJ2-7; D may be TRBD2 (6 bases). Germline CDR1 GTSNPN, CDR2 SVGIG (reference sequence). The CDR3 is made up of 14 amino acids. Between the trimmed V and J ends, which lost 4 bases and 1 base, there was a span of 14 bases. DNA for the CDR3: TGTGCCTGGACTACTAGCTTGGTATCCTACGAGCAGTACTTC. This gives the protein CAWTTSLVSYEQYF.

This clonotype turned up a few times. The chain combines TRBV27 with TRBJ2-1; 9 bases match TRBD2. There are 14 residues in the CDR3. Losses at the gene ends were 7 bases for V and 2 bases for J; bases not matched to a gene: 3. Germline V lookup: CDR1 MNHEY, CDR2 SMNVEV (reference sequence). The CDR3 here is CASKRLAAYNEQFF. The CDR3 nucleotides read TGTGCCAGCAAACGACTAGCGGCCTACAATGAGCAGTTCTTC.

The chain uses TRBV12-3 or TRBV12-4 and TRBJ1-3; D is ambiguous. Trimming shortened V by 2 bases and J by 9 bases, and 8 bases separated the two germline ends. The CDR3 length is 12 residues. CDR3 in amino acids: CASSLSRGTIYF. CDR3 nucleotides: TGTGCCAGCAGTTTATCCCGCGGCACCATATATTTT.